A selection of T cell receptor beta chains follows, all from one sample in a study of beta chain features in type 1 diabetes. Assay used: immunoSEQ multiplex PCR; TCRdb lists only in-frame clones, some missing. This sample has about 450,000 clones, with over 10% found just once. Sequencing was performed on naive CD4+ T cells from blood. These TCRs come from a woman under 30 in good health. Both conserved end residues are part of each CDR3. D genes are given only for firm matches. Clone size is given for some rows only: seen once, a few or many times, or a class if the clone is expanded.

CDR3	DNA	D	J	V	size
CAPDTNTEAFF	TGTGCCCCGGACACGAACACTGAAGCTTTCTTT	NA	TRBJ1-1	TRBV7-9	few
CASSSKANYGYTF	TGCGCCAGCAGCAGTAAAGCTAACTATGGCTACACCTTC	NA	TRBJ1-2	TRBV5-1	few
CSGAPGQGAVEQYF	TGCAGCGGTGCCCCGGGACAGGGGGCGGTGGAGCAGTACTTC	TRBD1	TRBJ2-7	TRBV29-1	few
CASSPTASLRPQHF	TGTGCCAGCAGTCCTACAGCCTCCCTCAGGCCCCAGCATTTT	NA	TRBJ1-5	TRBV11-2	NA
CASSLSYTDTQYF	TGTGCCAGCAGCTTATCGTACACAGATACGCAGTATTTT	NA	TRBJ2-3	TRBV7-9	few
CASSSIRGSYTF	TGTGCCAGCAGCTCAATCAGGGGTAGCTACACCTTC	NA	TRBJ1-2	TRBV7-2	NA
CASSLAGAPTGNTIYF	TGTGCCAGCAGCTTAGCGGGGGCCCCGACGGGAAACACCATATATTTT	NA	TRBJ1-3	TRBV7-2	NA
CSPRGPMNTEAFF	TGCAGCCCTAGGGGACCTATGAACACTGAAGCTTTCTTT	NA	TRBJ1-1	TRBV29-1	NA
CASSLDRANYGYTF	TGCGCCAGCAGCCTGGACAGGGCTAACTATGGCTACACCTTC	TRBD1	TRBJ1-2	TRBV23-1	few
CASSPPGRYGYTF	TGTGCCAGCTCACCACCAGGGCGATATGGCTACACCTTC	NA	TRBJ1-2	TRBV18	NA
CASSPSRASGANVLTF	TGTGCCAGCAGCCCCAGTAGGGCGTCCGGGGCCAACGTCCTGACTTTC	NA	TRBJ2-6	TRBV4-2	few
CASSQESVLLADDKYEQYF	TGCGCCAGCAGCCAAGAGAGCGTCCTTTTGGCCGACGATAAATACGAGCAGTACTTC	NA	TRBJ2-7	TRBV4-3	NA
CASSMSRGSYEQYF	TGTGCCAGCAGCATGAGTAGGGGCTCCTACGAGCAGTACTTC	NA	TRBJ2-7	TRBV7-2	few
CASSPGFGYGYTF	TGTGCCAGCAGCCCGGGATTTGGCTATGGCTACACCTTC	NA	TRBJ1-2	TRBV11-2	few
CASSRDGRNQPQHF	TGTGCCAGCAGCCGGGACGGCCGCAATCAGCCCCAGCATTTT	NA	TRBJ1-5	TRBV7-9	NA
CASSSALRRRTQFF	TGTGCCAGCAGTTCCGCTCTTCGACGACGGACTCAGTTCTTC	NA	TRBJ2-1	TRBV27	NA
CASSPSWRVADTQYF	TGTGCCAGCAGCCCCTCTTGGCGGGTTGCAGATACGCAGTATTTT	NA	TRBJ2-3	TRBV7-3	NA
CASTQEMNTEAFF	TGTGCCAGCACACAGGAGATGAACACTGAAGCTTTCTTT	NA	TRBJ1-1	TRBV2	NA
CASSFYEDTQYF	TGTGCCAGCAGCTTCTACGAGGATACGCAGTATTTT	NA	TRBJ2-3	TRBV7-2	few
CASSPGTANNEQFF	TGTGCCAGCTCACCCGGGACAGCTAACAATGAGCAGTTCTTC	TRBD1	TRBJ2-1	TRBV18	NA
CAWSGLAGGYEQYF	TGTGCCTGGAGTGGGCTAGCGGGAGGCTACGAGCAGTACTTC	TRBD2	TRBJ2-7	TRBV30	NA
CAWSVFPIGTQYF	TGTGCCTGGAGTGTGTTTCCAATTGGGACCCAGTACTTC	NA	TRBJ2-5	TRBV30	NA
CSVWTGGRAKNIQYF	TGCAGCGTTTGGACGGGGGGCAGAGCCAAAAACATTCAGTACTTC	NA	TRBJ2-4	TRBV29-1	NA
CASSSTGTATDTQYF	TGTGCCAGCAGCTCCACCGGGACCGCCACAGATACGCAGTATTTT	NA	TRBJ2-3	TRBV6-5	NA
CASSLALAGGTDTQYF	TGTGCCAGCAGCTTAGCCCTAGCGGGGGGAACAGATACGCAGTATTTT	TRBD2	TRBJ2-3	TRBV7-2	few
CASITSRPTDTQYF	TGTGCCAGTATCACTAGCAGACCCACAGATACGCAGTATTTT	NA	TRBJ2-3	TRBV19	few
CASSLTRTSGTDTQYF	TGTGCCAGCAGCCTCACCCGGACTAGCGGGACAGATACGCAGTATTTT	TRBD2	TRBJ2-3	TRBV7-2	few
CSGGQGGEQYF	TGCAGCGGAGGGCAGGGTGGCGAGCAGTACTTC	NA	TRBJ2-7	TRBV29-1	many
CASSHMGRGKLFF	TGCGCCAGCAGTCACATGGGTCGAGGAAAACTGTTTTTT	NA	TRBJ1-4	TRBV23-1	NA
CASKETGSHTEAFF	TGTGCCAGCAAGGAGACAGGGTCACACACTGAAGCTTTCTTT	TRBD1	TRBJ1-1	TRBV28	NA
CASSYEGIDGYTF	TGTGCCAGCAGTTACGAGGGAATCGATGGCTACACCTTC	NA	TRBJ1-2	TRBV6-6	NA
CASSLVRAVGDTQYF	TGTGCCAGCAGCTTAGTACGCGCGGTTGGAGATACGCAGTATTTT	NA	TRBJ2-3	TRBV7-2	few
CAIREAEIYNEQFF	TGTGCCATCAGAGAGGCGGAAATCTACAATGAGCAGTTCTTC	NA	TRBJ2-1	TRBV10-3	NA
CATRSQGATLGTGELFF	TGTGCCACCAGGAGCCAGGGGGCGACGTTGGGAACCGGGGAGCTGTTTTTT	TRBD1	TRBJ2-2	TRBV10-3	NA
CATSRDPGGHYGYTF	TGTGCCACCAGCAGAGATCCGGGGGGCCACTATGGCTACACCTTC	NA	TRBJ1-2	TRBV15	NA
CASSYGAVGDTQYF	TGTGCCAGCAGTTACGGTGCCGTGGGAGATACGCAGTATTTT	NA	TRBJ2-3	TRBV6-5	NA
CAITPSGRGDEQFF	TGTGCCATCACCCCTAGCGGGAGAGGCGATGAGCAGTTCTTC	TRBD2	TRBJ2-1	TRBV10-3	NA
CASSFNAGGTDTQYF	TGTGCCAGCAGCTTTAATGCCGGAGGCACAGATACGCAGTATTTT	NA	TRBJ2-3	TRBV7-3	few
CASSLPGPTDTQYF	TGCGCCAGCAGCTTGCCGGGGCCCACAGATACGCAGTATTTT	NA	TRBJ2-3	TRBV5-1	NA
CSAKHYLEAFF	TGCAGTGCCAAGCATTACCTTGAAGCTTTCTTT	NA	TRBJ1-1	TRBV20-1	NA
CASSRQDWYQETQYF	TGTGCCAGCTCACGACAGGATTGGTACCAAGAGACCCAGTACTTC	NA	TRBJ2-5	TRBV18	few
CASSLVGDTQYF	TGTGCCAGCAGCTTGGTGGGGGATACGCAGTATTTT	NA	TRBJ2-3	TRBV5-4	NA
CASSLSSYGYTF	TGTGCCAGCAGTTTATCCAGCTATGGCTACACCTTC	NA	TRBJ1-2	TRBV28	NA
CASTTGKAEAFF	TGTGCCAGCACCACAGGGAAGGCTGAAGCTTTCTTT	NA	TRBJ1-1	TRBV7-9	NA
CASSWGGSNAEAFF	TGTGCCAGCAGTTGGGGAGGTTCGAACGCTGAAGCTTTCTTT	NA	TRBJ1-1	TRBV28	NA
CASSLSQPGGSPLHF	TGTGCCAGCAGTTTATCCCAACCGGGGGGATCACCCCTCCACTTT	NA	TRBJ1-6	TRBV28	few
CASSLTAMNTEAFF	TGTGCCAGCAGCTTGACAGCAATGAACACTGAAGCTTTCTTT	NA	TRBJ1-1	TRBV7-3	NA
CSVADVHEQYF	TGCAGCGTTGCGGATGTCCACGAGCAGTACTTC	NA	TRBJ2-7	TRBV29-1	NA
CAWAPPRGSPNEQYF	TGTGCCTGGGCTCCCCCAAGGGGATCTCCTAACGAGCAGTACTTC	NA	TRBJ2-7	TRBV30	few
CASRGTGDYEQYF	TGCGCCAGCAGGGGGACAGGGGACTACGAGCAGTACTTC	TRBD1	TRBJ2-7	TRBV4-1	few
CASSKVRGNTEAFF	TGTGCCAGCAGCAAAGTACGGGGGAACACTGAAGCTTTCTTT	NA	TRBJ1-1	TRBV21-1	few
CSVARGQYYEQYF	TGCAGCGTGGCCCGGGGACAGTACTACGAGCAGTACTTC	TRBD1	TRBJ2-7	TRBV29-1	NA
CASSLRGKGEYF	TGTGCCAGCAGCTTACGAGGCAAGGGGGAGTACTTC	NA	TRBJ2-7	TRBV13	many
CAWSVASGKETQYF	TGTGCCTGGAGTGTAGCTAGCGGAAAAGAGACCCAGTACTTC	TRBD2	TRBJ2-5	TRBV30	NA
CAWRSGQGFSAFF	TGTGCCTGGAGGTCGGGACAGGGCTTCTCGGCTTTCTTT	TRBD1	TRBJ1-1	TRBV30	few
CASSLGLQAQHF	TGTGCCAGCAGTTTAGGCCTTCAGGCCCAGCATTTT	NA	TRBJ1-5	TRBV28	NA
CASHYLSGGSLVQYF	TGTGCCAGCCATTACCTTAGCGGGGGGTCTCTAGTTCAGTACTTC	TRBD2	TRBJ2-4	TRBV27	few
CATRAMVAGDEQYF	TGTGCCACCAGAGCAATGGTAGCGGGAGACGAGCAGTACTTC	TRBD2	TRBJ2-7	TRBV15	many
CASSPRWLTYGYTF	TGTGCCAGCAGTCCCCGGTGGCTTACCTATGGCTACACCTTC	NA	TRBJ1-2	TRBV7-8	few
CATDGLAGTNEQFF	TGTGCCACCGATGGACTAGCGGGAACCAATGAGCAGTTCTTC	TRBD2	TRBJ2-1	TRBV15	few